These T cell receptor beta chains were read from a single sample in a study of blood T cell repertoires in COVID-19. Libraries were prepared by immunoSEQ multiplex PCR; TCRdb keeps only in-frame clonotypes and omits some of them. Altogether a few hundred thousand clones are present, 90% being singletons, with the ten largest covering around 4.3%. The sample taken for sequencing was PBMCs or T cells enriched from blood (not recorded which). These receptors were obtained from a woman in her late teens or twenties with acute COVID-19. CDR3s include the opening cysteine and the closing phenylalanine or tryptophan. The D gene is left open where the match is weak. Expanded clones are given a class, and other clones once, few, many or no size at all.

V gene	clone size	D gene	J gene	CDR3 protein	CDR3 DNA
TRBV25-1	NA	NA	TRBJ2-2	CASSSGYANTGELFF	TGTGCCAGCAGCTCAGGTTATGCGAACACCGGGGAGCTGTTTTTT
TRBV6-1	NA	TRBD2	TRBJ2-7	CASSDLAGAYEQYF	TGTGCCAGCAGTGATCTAGCGGGAGCCTACGAGCAGTACTTC
TRBV12-3/TRBV12-4	NA	TRBD1	TRBJ2-1	CASSWDREGEQFF	TGTGCCAGCAGCTGGGACAGGGAGGGTGAGCAGTTCTTC
TRBV12-3/TRBV12-4	NA	TRBD1	TRBJ2-7	CASSRQGGEQYF	TGTGCCAGCAGCCGACAGGGCGGCGAGCAGTACTTC
TRBV5-1	NA	TRBD1	TRBJ2-5	CASSPVGTGAGETQYF	TGCGCCAGCAGCCCGGTTGGGACAGGGGCCGGGGAGACCCAGTACTTC
TRBV7-9	NA	NA	TRBJ2-1	CASSLVPAALYNEQFF	TGTGCCAGCAGCTTAGTTCCAGCGGCACTCTACAATGAGCAGTTCTTC
TRBV3-1/TRBV3-2	NA	NA	TRBJ1-1	CASSQIYMNTEAFF	TGTGCCAGCAGCCAGATATACATGAACACTGAAGCTTTCTTT
TRBV28	NA	NA	TRBJ1-1	CASRYTGIGTEAFF	TGTGCCAGCAGATACACAGGGATAGGCACTGAAGCTTTCTTT
TRBV28	NA	TRBD2	TRBJ2-1	CASSRTSGSYEQFF	TGTGCCAGCAGTCGGACTAGCGGGAGTTATGAGCAGTTCTTC
TRBV28	NA	NA	TRBJ1-3	CASSTTGRSGNTIYF	TGTGCCAGCAGTACAACAGGGCGCTCTGGAAACACCATATATTTT
TRBV5-1	NA	TRBD2	TRBJ2-1	CASSLGGLAGGNEQFF	TGCGCCAGCAGCTTGGGAGGACTAGCGGGAGGCAATGAGCAGTTCTTC
TRBV7-3	NA	NA	TRBJ2-2	CASSQIPGELFF	TGTGCCAGCAGCCAGATCCCCGGGGAGCTGTTTTTT
TRBV15	NA	TRBD2	TRBJ2-7	CATSRDGLAGAWQYF	TGTGCCACCAGCAGAGATGGGCTAGCGGGAGCGTGGCAGTACTTC
TRBV15	NA	TRBD2	TRBJ2-7	CATSRDLGGSYEQYF	TGTGCCACCAGCAGAGATTTGGGGGGGTCCTACGAGCAGTACTTC
TRBV27	few	TRBD1	TRBJ1-6	CASSLMGTGISPLHF	TGTGCCAGCAGTTTGATGGGGACAGGTATCTCACCCCTCCACTTT
TRBV19	NA	NA	TRBJ1-1	CASSAQLNTEAFF	TGTGCCAGTAGTGCACAGTTGAACACTGAAGCTTTCTTT
TRBV7-9	NA	TRBD1	TRBJ2-2	CASSQGATRTGELFF	TGTGCCAGCAGCCAGGGGGCAACGAGGACCGGGGAGCTGTTTTTT
TRBV7-2	once	TRBD2	TRBJ2-7	CASSSREGLAGGRSYEQYF	TGTGCCAGCAGCTCTCGGGAGGGGCTAGCGGGAGGACGCTCCTACGAGCAGTACTTC
TRBV27	NA	TRBD1	TRBJ1-2	CASSPGQGRNYGYTF	TGTGCCAGCAGCCCGGGACAGGGGCGTAACTATGGCTACACCTTC
TRBV9	NA	TRBD2	TRBJ2-5	CASTPSMSLAEETQYF	TGTGCCAGCACCCCCTCCATGTCGCTAGCGGAGGAGACCCAGTACTTC
TRBV28	NA	NA	TRBJ1-5	CASSFIQGPVGNQPQHF	TGTGCCAGCAGTTTTATCCAGGGGCCGGTAGGCAATCAGCCCCAGCATTTT
TRBV6-2/TRBV6-3	NA	TRBD2	TRBJ2-7	CASSHGWLAGGGSEQYF	TGTGCCAGCAGTCACGGGTGGCTAGCGGGAGGCGGGAGCGAGCAGTACTTC
TRBV28	once	TRBD1	TRBJ2-1	CASSLSGQGSYNEQFF	TGTGCCAGCAGTTTGTCGGGACAGGGTTCCTACAATGAGCAGTTCTTC
TRBV18	NA	TRBD1	TRBJ1-5	CASSPTGTEGQPQHF	TGTGCCAGCTCACCTACTGGGACAGAGGGTCAGCCCCAGCATTTT
TRBV19	NA	TRBD2	TRBJ2-1	CASSRAGFLSSYNEQFF	TGTGCCAGTAGTCGAGCGGGATTTCTGAGCTCCTACAATGAGCAGTTCTTC
TRBV9	few	TRBD1	TRBJ1-2	CASNGQDGGYTF	TGTGCCAGCAACGGACAGGACGGCGGCTACACCTTC
TRBV7-3	NA	NA	TRBJ1-1	CASSLLPGLPNTEAFF	TGTGCCAGCAGCTTATTGCCAGGCCTACCGAACACTGAAGCTTTCTTT
TRBV3-1/TRBV3-2	NA	TRBD2	TRBJ2-3	CASSPPGLATDTQYF	TGTGCCAGCAGTCCACCGGGACTAGCAACAGATACGCAGTATTTT
TRBV28	NA	NA	TRBJ2-7	CASSLWGDLPAYEQYF	TGTGCCAGCAGTTTATGGGGTGACTTGCCCGCCTACGAGCAGTACTTC
TRBV7-8	NA	TRBD2	TRBJ2-7	CASSFRAGGYEQYF	TGTGCCAGCAGCTTTCGAGCGGGAGGATACGAGCAGTACTTC
TRBV11-3	NA	NA	TRBJ1-1	CASSLDGSTEAFF	TGTGCCAGCAGCTTGGACGGGAGCACTGAAGCTTTCTTT
TRBV28	NA	NA	TRBJ2-7	CASSPPGGSSYEQYF	TGTGCCAGCAGTCCCCCTGGCGGTAGCTCCTACGAGCAGTACTTC
TRBV6-5	NA	NA	TRBJ1-4	CASSSGFNEKLFF	TGTGCCAGCAGTTCAGGGTTTAATGAAAAACTGTTTTTT
TRBV3-1/TRBV3-2	NA	TRBD2	TRBJ2-1	CASSLRTSAKSSYNEQFF	TGTGCCAGCAGCCTTCGGACTAGCGCGAAGAGCTCCTACAATGAGCAGTTCTTC
TRBV3-1/TRBV3-2	NA	NA	TRBJ1-4	CASSQSWRTIATNEKLFF	TGTGCCAGCAGCCAATCCTGGAGAACTATTGCAACTAATGAAAAACTGTTTTTT
TRBV2	NA	NA	TRBJ2-5	CASNLWETQYF	TGTGCCAGCAACTTGTGGGAGACCCAGTACTTC
TRBV6-6	NA	TRBD1	TRBJ2-2	CASSQWTGAYTGELFF	TGTGCCAGCAGTCAGTGGACAGGGGCCTACACCGGGGAGCTGTTTTTT
TRBV5-4	NA	NA	TRBJ1-2	CASSYPSSLYGYTF	TGTGCCAGCAGTTACCCCAGTTCCCTCTATGGCTACACCTTC
TRBV28	NA	TRBD1	TRBJ2-7	CASSPGQGYEQYF	TGTGCCAGCAGCCCGGGACAGGGCTACGAGCAGTACTTC
TRBV5-1	NA	TRBD1	TRBJ2-2	CASSHGTDRGELFF	TGCGCCAGCAGCCACGGGACAGATCGCGGGGAGCTGTTTTTT
TRBV28	NA	NA	TRBJ1-1	CASSLAGMNTEAFF	TGTGCCAGCAGTTTAGCGGGCATGAACACTGAAGCTTTCTTT
TRBV3-1/TRBV3-2	NA	TRBD1	TRBJ1-1	CASSQGANGNTEAFF	TGTGCCAGCTCACAGGGGGCAAATGGGAACACTGAAGCTTTCTTT
TRBV6-5	NA	TRBD1	TRBJ2-7	CASSSDRGSYEQYF	TGTGCCAGCTCCTCTGACAGGGGTTCCTACGAGCAGTACTTC
TRBV24-1	NA	TRBD1	TRBJ2-2	CATRRGQGVTGELFF	TGTGCCACCAGGCGGGGACAGGGGGTCACCGGGGAGCTGTTTTTT
TRBV27	NA	NA	TRBJ2-2	CASRWGPNTGELFF	TGTGCCAGCAGGTGGGGGCCGAACACCGGGGAGCTGTTTTTT
TRBV7-8	NA	NA	TRBJ1-2	CASSLVPWAANYGYTF	TGTGCCAGCAGCTTAGTCCCCTGGGCCGCTAACTATGGCTACACCTTC
TRBV27	NA	TRBD1	TRBJ2-7	CASSLGTGGNEQYF	TGTGCCAGCAGCTTGGGGACAGGGGGGAACGAGCAGTACTTC
TRBV28	NA	TRBD2	TRBJ2-1	CASILAGGPYNEQFF	TGTGCCAGCATTCTAGCGGGAGGGCCCTACAATGAGCAGTTCTTC
TRBV19	few	NA	TRBJ1-2	CASSIRQASDGYTF	TGTGCCAGTAGTATAAGACAGGCGTCAGATGGCTACACCTTC
TRBV12-3/TRBV12-4	NA	NA	TRBJ1-2	CASRPTGQGYTF	TGTGCCAGCAGGCCCACAGGGCAGGGCTACACCTTC
TRBV19	NA	NA	TRBJ1-1	CASSKGGVERTEAFF	TGTGCCAGTAGTAAAGGGGGGGTTGAACGAACTGAAGCTTTCTTT
TRBV7-2	few	NA	TRBJ1-4	CASSLAYWGGDEKLFF	TGTGCCAGCAGCTTAGCGTACTGGGGGGGGGATGAAAAACTGTTTTTT
TRBV2	few	NA	TRBJ2-1	CASSEALVGAVSYNEQFF	TGTGCCAGCAGTGAAGCGCTTGTGGGAGCAGTGTCCTACAATGAGCAGTTCTTC
TRBV2	NA	TRBD1	TRBJ1-2	CASVKGTGRGYTF	TGTGCCAGCGTAAAAGGGACAGGTCGCGGCTACACCTTC
TRBV11-2	NA	NA	TRBJ2-7	CASSLEPGLEQYF	TGTGCCAGCAGCTTAGAACCTGGACTCGAGCAGTACTTC
TRBV13	NA	NA	TRBJ2-1	CASSMGLQQFF	TGTGCCAGCAGCATGGGACTTCAGCAGTTCTTC
TRBV9	NA	TRBD1	TRBJ1-5	CASSAQGAQPQHF	TGTGCCAGCAGCGCACAGGGGGCCCAGCCCCAGCATTTT
TRBV9	NA	TRBD1	TRBJ1-1	CASSTGTGRRREAFF	TGTGCCAGCAGCACCGGGACAGGTCGCCGTCGTGAAGCTTTCTTT
TRBV19	NA	NA	TRBJ1-5	CASKAGHNQPQHF	TGTGCCAGTAAAGCAGGCCACAATCAGCCCCAGCATTTT
TRBV4-1	NA	TRBD2	TRBJ2-7	CASSQDQSSGSYEQYF	TGCGCCAGCAGCCAAGATCAGTCTAGCGGGTCCTACGAGCAGTACTTC